This T cell receptor (beta chain) was sequenced during a study of Graves' ophthalmopathy and Graves' hyperthyroidism. CDR3 regions of TCR beta were amplified from RNA transcripts. First-round RT-PCR used HTBI primers; second-round multiplex PCR followed. TCRdb itself ran the multiplex PCR reads through MiXCR, one entry per CDR3 protein. The table shows about 400,000 distinct CDR3 sequences, with about 16% occurring only once. Germline CDR1 is SQVTM and CDR2 is ANQGSEA. The CDR3 is made up of 11 amino acids. V shed 8 bases, J shed 7 bases, and the junction held 7 bases outside the gene matches. This clonotype showed up many times.

This TCR came from a woman younger than 35 with Graves' ophthalmopathy. The rearrangement links TRBV29-1 to TRBJ1-1; TRBD1 agrees at 7 bases. Specimen: peripheral blood. Here the CDR3 DNA reads TGCAGCTTCCGCAGGGGGGGTGAAGCTTTCTTT. Translated, it gives CSFRRGGEAFF.